Each of the 24 T cell receptor beta chains below was sequenced from the same sample in a study of cytomegalovirus exposure and HLA in healthy donors. Use of 60 Vbeta and 13 Jbeta primers characterized the PCR. TCRdb's copy holds only in-frame clones and misses some; the assay was immunoSEQ multiplex PCR. The sample has 150,000 to 200,000 clones, roughly a tenth seen once; the top ten hold roughly 1.3%. What was sequenced was PBMCs. The receptors come from a woman between 25 and 40 years old in good health and CMV-seropositive.

The chain is built from TRBV5-4 and TRBJ1-6; weak D call: TRBD1 (5 bases). CDR1 is SGHNT and CDR2 is YYREEE in the germline V gene (reference sequence). CDR3 length: 14 residues. V lost 7 bases and J 3 bases, leaving 11 bases between the germline ends. This CDR3 reads CASGLGLYNSPLHF. DNA for the CDR3: TGTGCCAGCGGGTTGGGGCTCTATAATTCACCCCTCCACTTT.

The gene calls are TRBV27 and TRBJ1-2, with 8 bases aligning to TRBD1. Germline V lookup: CDR1 MNHEY, CDR2 SMNVEV (reference sequence). This CDR3 is 14 amino acids long. With 3 bases clipped from V and 2 bases from J, the junction kept 2 bases outside the gene matches. The CDR3 is CASSFAGGNYGYTF. CDR3 nucleotides: TGTGCCAGCAGTTTTGCAGGGGGCAACTATGGCTACACCTTC.

This clone was picked up a small number of times. The same CDR3 also results from other DNA sequences found in this sample. The chain joins TRBV7-9 to TRBJ2-7, with TRBD1 identical over 9 bases. There are 14 residues in the CDR3. Germline assignment: CDR1 SEHNR and CDR2 FQNEAQ (reference sequence). J lost 1 base, V lost 5 bases, and 3 bases had no gene match. Written as DNA, the CDR3 is TGTGCCAGCAGCCCCGGGACAGGGTCCTACGAGCAGTACTTC. Protein: CASSPGTGSYEQYF.

To note about this clone: Different DNA sequences within this sample yield the same CDR3. The chain uses TRBV5-1 and TRBJ1-2; D call uncertain. The CDR3 spans 16 residues. In germline, CDR1 is SGHRS, CDR2 YFSETQ. The ends were cut back, 0 bases at V and 0 bases at J, with 12 bases in the middle. CDR3 nucleotide sequence: TGCGCCAGCAGCTTGGCAGAGGCGCAACCTAACTATGGCTACACCTTC. This encodes CASSLAEAQPNYGYTF.

The chain has TRBV18 and TRBJ1-2; D is undetermined. V dropped 3 bases and J dropped 6 bases, with 11 bases sitting between them. The CDR3 loop spans 13 amino acids. CDR1 KGHSH and CDR2 LQKENI come from the germline V gene. CDR3 sequence: CASSPRTANGYTF. The CDR3 DNA follows: TGTGCCAGCTCACCTAGGACTGCGAATGGCTACACCTTC.

This clone came up a few times. The chain has TRBV11-2 and TRBJ1-5, with a weak D call TRBD1 (5 bases). V lost 5 bases and J 0 bases, leaving 14 bases between the germline ends. The CDR3 is made up of 16 amino acids. CDR1 is SGHAT and CDR2 is FQNNGV in the germline V gene. Written as DNA, the CDR3 is TGTGCCAGCAGCCCAGGTGACAGAATTAGCAATCAGCCCCAGCATTTT. It is translated as CASSPGDRISNQPQHF. Based on the CDR3 plus reference TRBV11-2 and TRBJ1-5, the full variable domain is EAGVAQSPRYKIIEKRQSVAFWCNPISGHATLYWYQQILGQGPKLLIQFQNNGVVDDSQLPKDRFSAERLKGVDSTLKIQPAKLEDSAVYLCASSPGDRISNQPQHFGDGTRLSIL.

The chain joins TRBV6-5 to TRBJ1-1; weak D call: TRBD1 (6 bases). V was trimmed by 7 bases and J by 8 bases, leaving 17 bases between them. Germline V gene data show CDR1 as MNHEY and CDR2 as SVGAGI. CDR3 size: 13 residues. Here the CDR3 DNA reads TGTGCCAGCAATAGCGGGGGCCATCCAGAAGCTTTCTTT. Its translation is CASNSGGHPEAFF.

A few counts support this clone. The chain links TRBV5-1 to TRBJ2-7; D perhaps matches TRBD1 (7 bases). The CDR3 is 14 amino acids. In germline, CDR1 is SGHRS, CDR2 YFSETQ. V lost 3 bases, J lost 4 bases, and 14 bases lay in between. CDR3 bases: TGCGCCAGCAGCTCCCAGGGGGACTCGTACGAGCAGTACTTC. Protein: CASSSQGDSYEQYF.

The chain couples TRBV5-1 to TRBJ1-1; possibly TRBD1 for D (6 bases). The CDR3 runs 13 residues. The V and J ends lost 4 bases and 1 base respectively, with 8 bases between them. CDR1 and CDR2 (germline): SGHRS, YFSETQ. This CDR3 reads CASSPQGNTEAFF. The DNA for the CDR3 is TGCGCCAGCAGCCCACAGGGGAACACTGAAGCTTTCTTT.

There are a few counts of this clone. The J gene is TRBJ2-3, the V gene TRBV6-6; 8 nucleotides line up with TRBD2. J was trimmed by 1 base and V by 10 bases; bases with no gene match: 10. Germline CDR1 and CDR2: MNHNY and SVGAGI (reference sequence). CDR3 length equals 15 residues. The DNA of the CDR3 is TGTGCCACCCAGTTAATACTAGCGGGCACAGATACGCAGTATTTT. Translation gives CATQLILAGTDTQYF.

J is TRBJ2-5 and V is TRBV25-1; TRBD2 matches 11 bases. V was clipped by 8 bases and J by 5 bases; unmatched bases: 7. Germline lookup yields CDR1 MGHDK and CDR2 SYGVNS. The CDR3 length is 14 residues. CDR3 in amino acids: CASRTSGSRETQYF. The CDR3 DNA reads as TGTGCCAGCCGAACTAGCGGGAGTAGGGAGACCCAGTACTTC.

A word on this clone: The sample has other DNA sequences that encode this CDR3 too. The chain has TRBV5-1 and TRBJ1-1; D uncertain. V lost 5 bases, J lost 5 bases, and 13 bases lay in between. The CDR3 totals 13 residues. Germline V gives CDR1 SGHRS, CDR2 YFSETQ. For the CDR3, the DNA is TGCGCCAGCAGAGGAGGAGTTGGGACTGAAGCTTTCTTT. It yields the protein CASRGGVGTEAFF.

This clone was counted a few times. This chain links TRBV30 with TRBJ2-2; 12 nucleotides align to TRBD2. With V trimmed by 0 bases and J by 7 bases, 6 bases remained unmatched. The CDR3 sequence is 16 residues long. Looked up from germline, CDR1 is GTSNPN and CDR2 is SVGIG (reference sequence). CDR3 in amino acids: CAWSVRTSGTGGELFF. The CDR3 DNA is TGTGCCTGGAGTGTTAGGACTAGCGGGACTGGCGGGGAGCTGTTTTTT.

In its sample, this clone was seen a few times. The chain joins TRBV6-1 to TRBJ2-7; D call uncertain. Germline V gene sequence: CDR1 MNHNS, CDR2 SASEGT. The CDR3 loop spans 12 amino acids. The V end lost 6 bases, the J end lost 3 bases, and 9 bases lay between the germline ends. The CDR3 DNA reads TGTGCCAGCAGGCTACAGAGCTACGAGCAGTACTTC. Its protein product is CASRLQSYEQYF.

This clone was observed a few times. The chain joins TRBV9 to TRBJ2-5, with a possible D match to TRBD1 (6 bases). Germline CDR1 reads SGDLS; CDR2 reads YYNGEE. V lost 4 bases to trimming and J lost 7 bases, with 20 bases between them. This CDR3 contains 15 residues. The CDR3 bases are TGTGCCAGCAGCAACGGACAGACGAGTTACGGGACCCAGTACTTC. Its protein is CASSNGQTSYGTQYF.

V and J are TRBV11-3 and TRBJ1-1; D might be TRBD1 (6 bases). The CDR3 has 13 residues. V lost 4 bases, J lost 3 bases, and 9 bases lay in between. The germline gives CDR1 SGHNT, CDR2 YENEEA. The CDR3 reads CASSSQGYTEAFF. CDR3 DNA sequence: TGTGCCAGCAGCTCTCAGGGGTACACTGAAGCTTTCTTT.

The V call is TRBV4-1, the J call TRBJ1-4; TRBD1 agrees at 7 bases. The trim removed 5 bases at V and 2 bases at J, leaving 5 bases unmatched. Looked up from germline, CDR1 is MGHRA and CDR2 is YSYEKL. The CDR3 covers 15 residues. The CDR3 DNA is TGCGCCAGCAGCACTCCGGGACAGACTAATGAAAAACTGTTTTTT. This codes for CASSTPGQTNEKLFF.

The V call is TRBV28, the J call TRBJ2-1, with D perhaps TRBD1 (5 bases). The CDR3 sequence is 13 residues long. CDR1 MDHEN and CDR2 SYDVKM come from the germline V gene. Trimming removed 7 bases at V and 9 bases at J, with 16 bases between. In DNA form, the CDR3 reads TGTGCCAGCATTCGGGTCGCCCAGGGTGAGCAGTTCTTC. Amino acids: CASIRVAQGEQFF.

There are a few counts of this clone. The rearrangement links TRBV5-8 to TRBJ1-1, with D perhaps matching TRBD1 (6 bases). V was trimmed by 4 bases and J by 8 bases, leaving 15 bases between them. Per the germline V gene, CDR1 is SGHTS and CDR2 is YDEGEE. The CDR3 runs 13 residues. Written as DNA, the CDR3 is TGTGCCAGCAGCCTGACAGGTCCGGGGGAAGCTTTCTTT. Translated: CASSLTGPGEAFF.

The chain joins TRBV25-1 to TRBJ1-1; D gene uncertain. The CDR3 extends over 15 amino acids. The V end was cut by 2 bases, the J end by 3 bases, with 13 bases between. The germline V gene encodes CDR1 MGHDK and CDR2 SYGVNS. The CDR3 DNA is TGTGCCAGCAGTGAAAATTCGGCGGAGGACACTGAAGCTTTCTTT. It yields the protein CASSENSAEDTEAFF. The full variable domain, its missing parts supplied by reference TRBV25-1 and TRBJ1-1, is EADIYQTPRYLVIGTGKKITLECSQTMGHDKMYWYQQDPGMELHLIHYSYGVNSTEKGDLSSESTVSRIRTEHFPLTLESARPSHTSQYLCASSENSAEDTEAFFGQGTRLTVV.

This clone was observed a handful of times. V is TRBV4-2 and J is TRBJ2-1; 11 nucleotides match TRBD2. The CDR3 covers 14 residues. V was clipped by 1 base and J by 8 bases; unmatched bases: 1. Germline CDR1 reads LGHNA; CDR2 reads YNFKEQ. The CDR3 DNA follows: TGTGCCAGCAGCCAAGGGACTAGCGGGTATGAGCAGTTCTTC. Encoded protein: CASSQGTSGYEQFF.

This clone was observed a handful of times. The chain couples TRBV5-1 to TRBJ1-2, with 8 bases matching TRBD1. CDR1 is SGHRS and CDR2 is YFSETQ in the germline V gene. V was clipped by 0 bases and J by 5 bases; unmatched bases: 9. The CDR3 sequence is 16 residues long. CDR3 amino acids: CASSLGTGKEIYGYTF. CDR3 bases: TGCGCCAGCAGCTTGGGGACAGGGAAGGAGATATATGGCTACACCTTC. The whole variable domain, filled in from reference TRBV5-1 and TRBJ1-2, reads KAGVTQTPRYLIKTRGQQVTLSCSPISGHRSVSWYQQTPGQGLQFLFEYFSETQRNKGNFPGRFSGRQFSNSRSEMNVSTLELGDSALYLCASSLGTGKEIYGYTFGSGTRLTVV.

Regarding this clone: Other DNA sequences within the sample encode an identical CDR3. The chain is built from TRBV5-6 and TRBJ1-2, with D possibly being TRBD1 (6 bases). Trimming removed 3 bases from V and 8 bases from J, with 20 bases in between. The CDR3 has 15 residues. The V gene's germline CDR1 is SGHDT and CDR2 YYEEEE. DNA for the CDR3: TGTGCCAGCAGCTCAGGGGCGTACGACCCGTACGGCTACACCTTC. This translates into CASSSGAYDPYGYTF.

This clone was counted only a few times. J is TRBJ2-3 and V is TRBV5-4; 10 nucleotides align to TRBD2. CDR3 length equals 16 residues. V lost 4 bases to trimming and J lost 2 bases; unmatched junction nucleotides: 7. CDR1 is SGHNT, CDR2 YYREEE, per germline (reference sequence). CDR3 sequence (DNA): TGTGCCAGCAGCCTATTAGCGGGGGGAACCACAGATACGCAGTATTTT. The encoded protein is CASSLLAGGTTDTQYF.